The 29 T cell receptor beta chains presented below share a single source sample, sequenced in a study of blood T cell repertoires in COVID-19. Method: immunoSEQ multiplex PCR; TCRdb's copy keeps in-frame clones and lacks some. Counted here are a few hundred thousand clones, 65% to 90% occurring once; the ten biggest clones make up approximately 5.1%. Sequencing was carried out using peripheral blood. The receptor source for this set is a man in his fifties with active or convalescent COVID-19.

The chain joins TRBV21-1 to TRBJ2-6; TRBD1, the D gene given by the table, was not confirmed from the DNA. TRBV21-1 is given as a pseudogene. The CDR3 is made up of 18 amino acids. For the CDR3, the DNA is TGTGCCAGCAGCAAAGAGACACGGCGTTACTCTGGGGCCAACGTCCTGACTTTC. It specifies CASSKETRRYSGANVLTF.

The CDR3 DNA is TGCGCCAGCAGTTCCCTCCGGACAGAACGCACAGATACGCAGTATTTT. This encodes CASSSLRTERTDTQYF. V and J are TRBV5-1 and TRBJ2-3, with D possibly matching TRBD1 (6 bases). The CDR3 contains 16 residues. V lost 5 bases and J lost 1, with 17 bases in between. Germline V CDR1 and CDR2: SGHRS, YFSETQ.

Worth noting for this clone: The same CDR3 arises from other DNA sequences in this sample as well. This sequence joins TRBV6-5 and TRBJ2-7; 12 bases match TRBD2. The CDR3 length is 14 residues. V trimming: 5 bases; J trimming: 2 bases; junction bases outside the gene matches: 1. CDR1 and CDR2 (germline): MNHEY, SVGAGI. In DNA form, the CDR3 reads TGTGCCAGCAGTCTAGCGGGAGGGCCCTACGAGCAGTACTTC. Translation gives CASSLAGGPYEQYF.

This chain joins TRBV2 and TRBJ1-2, with 7 positions matching TRBD1. Germline V lookup: CDR1 SNHLY, CDR2 FYNNEI. The CDR3 extends over 14 amino acids. Trimming at V came to 2 bases and at J to 4 bases, leaving 4 bases not matched to a gene. CDR3 region: CASSETTGPYGYTF. CDR3 coding DNA: TGTGCCAGCAGTGAAACGACAGGGCCCTATGGCTACACCTTC.

The chain is built from TRBV21-1 and TRBJ2-5; no check of the table's D call, TRBD2, against the DNA was made. TRBV21-1 is an annotated pseudogene. The CDR3 extends over 19 amino acids. CDR3 nucleotide sequence: TGTGCCAGCAGCAAAGATCAAGGAATGGCGGGAGGGTGTCAAGAGACCCAGTACTTC. This encodes CASSKDQGMAGGCQETQYF.

This clone was seen once. V usage is TRBV28 and J usage is TRBJ2-3, with a tentative D call TRBD2 (6 bases). The CDR3 has 15 amino acids. Germline loops: CDR1 MDHEN, CDR2 SYDVKM. Trimming stripped 4 bases from V and 3 bases from J, with 14 bases between. CDR3 sequence reads: CASSSPVGLTDTQYF. CDR3 nucleotide sequence: TGTGCCAGCAGTTCACCCGTTGGACTAACAGATACGCAGTATTTT.

This rearrangement joins TRBV28 to TRBJ1-6; TRBD1 agrees at 8 bases. The junction had 6 bases not matched to a gene; V was cut back by 7 bases and J by 4 bases. This CDR3 has 15 amino acids. Germline V CDR1 and CDR2: MDHEN, SYDVKM. The chain's CDR3 is CASTGTGLYNSPLHF. In nucleotides, the CDR3 is TGTGCCAGCACCGGGACAGGCCTTTATAATTCACCCCTCCACTTT.

This clone is a singleton in its sample. The chain carries TRBV18 and TRBJ1-2, with D perhaps TRBD1 (5 bases). This CDR3 is built from 15 residues. V was cut by 3 bases and J by 5 bases, with 16 bases left in between. Germline CDR1 KGHSH, CDR2 LQKENI. This CDR3 is CASSPLTEFSYGYTF. The CDR3, as DNA: TGTGCCAGCTCACCCTTGACAGAGTTTTCTTATGGCTACACCTTC. The complete variable domain, with remaining parts taken from reference TRBV18 and TRBJ1-2, reads NAGVMQNPRHLVRRRGQEARLRCSPMKGHSHVYWYRQLPEEGLKFMVYLQKENIIDESGMPKERFSAEFPKEGPSILRIQQVVRGDSAAYFCASSPLTEFSYGYTFGSGTRLTVV.

The J gene is TRBJ2-1, the V gene TRBV6-2 or TRBV6-3; 11 bases agree with TRBD2. V shed 2 bases and J 8 bases; nucleotides not matched to a gene: 5. The V gene's germline CDR1 is MNHEY and CDR2 SVGEGT. There are 15 residues in the CDR3. The CDR3 DNA follows: TGTGCCAGCAGTTACCGACGACTAGCGGGACATGAGCAGTTCTTC. Translated, it gives CASSYRRLAGHEQFF.

The rearrangement links TRBV27 to TRBJ2-7, with D perhaps matching TRBD2 (5 bases). The CDR3 is 13 residues long. The ends were cut back, 8 bases at V and 1 base at J, with 12 bases in the middle. CDR1 is MNHEY and CDR2 is SMNVEV in the germline V gene (reference sequence). The CDR3 DNA reads TGTGCCAGCGGTTCTCGGGGATCCTACGAGCAGTACTTC. Amino acids: CASGSRGSYEQYF.

This clone was picked up one time. The chain links TRBV6-2 or TRBV6-3 to TRBJ2-5; D may be TRBD2 (5 bases). The V gene lost 0 bases and the J gene lost 7 bases, with 9 bases spanning the gap. Looked up from germline, CDR1 is MNHEY and CDR2 is SVGEGT. This CDR3 comprises 13 residues. The CDR3 DNA reads as TGTGCCAGCAGTTACTCCAGCGGAGTGACCCAGTACTTC. Translated, it gives CASSYSSGVTQYF.

The chain combines TRBV19 with TRBJ2-7; 11 bases fit TRBD1. The CDR3 has 16 residues. The germline gives CDR1 LNHDA, CDR2 SQIVND (reference sequence). The V gene end was trimmed by 4 bases and the J gene end by 2 bases; junction bases not matched to a gene: 7. The DNA for the CDR3 is TGTGCCAGTAGTACCGAACCGGGACAGGGGGCCTACGAGCAGTACTTC. Encoded protein: CASSTEPGQGAYEQYF. Full variable domain (rest looked up from reference TRBV19 and TRBJ2-7): DGGITQSPKYLFRKEGQNVTLSCEQNLNHDAMYWYRQDPGQGLRLIYYSQIVNDFQKGDIAEGYSVSREKKESFPLTVTSAQKNPTAFYLCASSTEPGQGAYEQYFGPGTRLTVT.

The V and J genes are TRBV30 and TRBJ2-7; D gene unclear. The CDR3 has 11 residues. CDR1 is GTSNPN, CDR2 SVGIG, per germline (reference sequence). V gave up 1 base and J gave up 7 bases, with 8 bases separating them. The CDR3 nucleotides read TGTGCCTGGAGTGAGTACAGTGAGCAGTACTTC. Amino acids: CAWSEYSEQYF.

The V gene is TRBV23-1, the J gene TRBJ2-7; TRBD1 matches at 7 bases. TRBV23-1 counts as an open reading frame of uncertain function. The CDR3 covers 14 residues. V dropped 5 bases and J dropped 5; count of bases not matched to a gene: 9. DNA for the CDR3: TGCGCCAGCAGTAAGGGGACAGCTGGCAACGAGCAGTACTTC. As protein: CASSKGTAGNEQYF.

This chain uses TRBV28 with TRBJ1-2, with a tentative D call TRBD1 (6 bases). Germline lookup yields CDR1 MDHEN and CDR2 SYDVKM. The CDR3 is made up of 14 amino acids. Trimming removed 6 bases from V and 3 bases from J, with 14 bases in between. CDR3 sequence reads: CASSSGAEHYGYTF. The DNA of the CDR3 is TGTGCCAGCAGCTCAGGGGCAGAACACTATGGCTACACCTTC.

V gene TRBV12-3 or TRBV12-4 combines with J gene TRBJ2-7; maybe TRBD1 (6 bases). The CDR3 has 13 residues. V was shortened by 3 bases and J by 2 bases, with 8 bases between the two germline ends. This CDR3 is CASSFDRPYEQYF. Here the CDR3 DNA reads TGTGCCAGCAGTTTTGACAGGCCCTACGAGCAGTACTTC.

CDR3 protein: CASSPWQVDTEAFF. The CDR3 nucleotides read TGTGCCAGCTCACCATGGCAGGTGGACACTGAAGCTTTCTTT. V is TRBV18 and J is TRBJ1-1; D unresolved. V lost 2 bases to trimming and J lost 3 bases, with 10 bases between them. Per the germline V gene, CDR1 is KGHSH and CDR2 is LQKENI. This CDR3 region has 14 residues.

V and J are TRBV2 and TRBJ1-2, with D perhaps matching TRBD1 (5 bases). Trimming stripped 6 bases from V and 4 bases from J, with 12 bases between. The CDR3 runs to 13 residues. Germline CDR1 SNHLY, CDR2 FYNNEI. CDR3 region: CASSRDGSYGYTF. In nucleotides, the CDR3 is TGTGCCAGCAGCAGGGATGGGTCCTATGGCTACACCTTC. The whole variable domain, remainder taken from reference TRBV2 and TRBJ1-2, is EPEVTQTPSHQVTQMGQEVILRCVPISNHLYFYWYRQILGQKVEFLVSFYNNEISEKSEIFDDQFSVERPDGSNFTLKIRSTKLEDSAMYFCASSRDGSYGYTFGSGTRLTVV.

The chain employs TRBV5-5 and TRBJ2-1, with 9 positions matching TRBD2. Germline-derived CDR1 and CDR2 are SGHKS and YYEKEE (reference sequence). Trimming at V came to 4 bases and at J to 6 bases, leaving 5 bases not matched to a gene. The CDR3 runs 14 residues. The CDR3 DNA follows: TGTGCCAGCAGCCGGCTAGCGGGGCCCAATGAGCAGTTCTTC. Amino acid sequence: CASSRLAGPNEQFF.

This chain uses TRBV5-4 with TRBJ2-5; TRBD2 aligns across 7 bases. The CDR3 loop spans 15 amino acids. The V gene end was trimmed by 1 base and the J gene end by 2 bases; junction bases not matched to a gene: 5. Germline values: CDR1 SGHNT, CDR2 YYREEE (reference sequence). CDR3 sequence (DNA): TGTGCCAGCAGCTTGAGATCTAGCGGACAAGAGACCCAGTACTTC. Translating gives CASSLRSSGQETQYF.

CDR3 residues: CASSPTENIQYF. The DNA for the CDR3 is TGTGCCAGCAGTCCCACAGAAAACATTCAGTACTTC. The chain couples TRBV28 to TRBJ2-4; D call uncertain. V lost 5 bases and J lost 5, with 7 bases in between. This CDR3 contains 12 residues. CDR1 MDHEN and CDR2 SYDVKM come from the germline V gene. The entire variable domain, with the rest obtained from reference TRBV28 and TRBJ2-4, is as follows: DVKVTQSSRYLVKRTGEKVFLECVQDMDHENMFWYRQDPGLGLRLIYFSYDVKMKEKGDIPEGYSVSREKKERFSLILESASTNQTSMYLCASSPTENIQYFGAGTRLSVL.

The chain carries TRBV19 and TRBJ1-3; 7 bases fit TRBD1. Germline trimming cut 7 bases from V and 4 bases from J; bases unmatched to any gene: 10. Per the germline V gene, CDR1 is LNHDA and CDR2 is SQIVND (reference sequence). The CDR3 is 15 residues long. The chain's CDR3 is CASTDREDSGNTIYF. The CDR3 DNA is TGTGCCAGTACAGACAGGGAAGATTCCGGAAACACCATATATTTT.

The chain has TRBV5-1 and TRBJ1-1, with D hard to call. Trimming left V 4 bases short and J 0 bases short, with 16 bases between. The CDR3 covers 16 residues. Germline V CDR1 and CDR2: SGHRS, YFSETQ. CDR3 sequence reads: CASSRNTDTLNTEAFF. The CDR3 DNA sequence: TGCGCCAGCAGCCGAAATACAGACACCCTGAACACTGAAGCTTTCTTT.

V and J are TRBV4-1 and TRBJ1-3; the D gene is possibly TRBD1 (5 bases). The V end lost 1 base, the J end lost 1 base, and 14 bases lay between the germline ends. The CDR3 contains 17 residues. The germline gives CDR1 MGHRA, CDR2 YSYEKL. CDR3 in amino acids: CASSQAQGIRSGNTIYF. Here the CDR3 DNA reads TGCGCCAGCAGCCAAGCCCAGGGAATTCGGTCTGGAAACACCATATATTTT.

The chain couples TRBV27 to TRBJ1-2; weak D call: TRBD1 (6 bases). The CDR3 is 13 amino acids. V lost 2 bases and J lost 2, with 6 bases in between. CDR1 MNHEY and CDR2 SMNVEV come from the germline V gene (reference sequence). The CDR3 sequence: CASSLDRNYGYTF. CDR3 in DNA: TGTGCCAGCAGTTTAGACAGGAACTATGGCTACACCTTC.

This chain uses TRBV6-6 with TRBJ2-7, with 9 bases matching TRBD2. Trimming cost V 4 bases and J 3 bases; bases outside gene matches: 4. Germline CDR1 reads MNHNY; CDR2 reads SVGAGI (reference sequence). The CDR3 covers 14 residues. CDR3 sequence: CASSSGTSRYEQYF. DNA of the CDR3: TGTGCCAGCAGTTCCGGGACTAGCCGCTACGAGCAGTACTTC.

V usage is TRBV27 and J usage is TRBJ1-5; 8 bases match TRBD1. V dropped 7 bases and J dropped 2; count of bases not matched to a gene: 13. The CDR3 consists of 17 residues. Per the germline V gene, CDR1 is MNHEY and CDR2 is SMNVEV (reference sequence). DNA of the CDR3: TGTGCCAGCAAACCGGGACAGGCTGGCATCGGCAATCAGCCCCAGCATTTT. Its protein product is CASKPGQAGIGNQPQHF.

The V and J genes are TRBV4-2 and TRBJ2-3; TRBD2 matches at 14 bases. The length of the CDR3 is 18 residues. Germline V gene data show CDR1 as LGHNA and CDR2 as YNFKEQ. Trimming removed 1 base from V and 1 base from J; junction bases left unmatched: 4. The CDR3 here is CASSQGLAGGPGTDTQYF. In DNA form, the CDR3 reads TGTGCCAGCAGCCAAGGACTAGCGGGAGGGCCGGGCACAGATACGCAGTATTTT.

This chain uses TRBV7-3 with TRBJ1-2, with a tentative D call TRBD1 (6 bases). Germline assignment: CDR1 SGHTA and CDR2 FQGTGA. Trimming took 6 bases from V and 1 from J, leaving 12 bases between them. This CDR3 spans 14 amino acids. The CDR3 reads CASRSPGVNYGYTF. Here the CDR3 DNA reads TGTGCCAGCAGATCACCAGGGGTTAACTATGGCTACACCTTC.